A selection of T cell receptor beta chains follows, all from one sample in a study of cytotoxic CD8 clonotypes in ibrutinib-treated CLL. Clones were read by immunoSEQ multiplex PCR, and TCRdb kept only the in-frame ones, dropping some. There are some 200,000 clones in the sample; 70% occur only once, and approximately 6% lies in the top ten. The sequencing used PBMCs, collected after 12 months of ibrutinib treatment. The receptors stem from a human donor with chronic lymphocytic leukemia. Each CDR3 is given with its conserved first and last residue.

v_call	j_call	cdr3_aa
TRBV5-6	TRBJ1-2	CASSPMGQGIYGYTF
TRBV7-8	TRBJ1-6	CASSQTPRDSPLHF
TRBV7-3	TRBJ2-5	CASSGQETQYF
TRBV4-2	TRBJ2-1	CASSPGVREQFF
TRBV29-1	TRBJ2-1	CSVLGWGNEQFF
TRBV4-1	TRBJ1-5	CASSLDKGTGVWQPQHF
TRBV15	TRBJ2-2	CATSRGLARDTGELFF
TRBV19	TRBJ1-1	CASRRGTLPEAFF
TRBV7-6	TRBJ1-1	CASSPHRGQGEAFF
TRBV11-2	TRBJ2-3	CASRFSVVGATQYF
TRBV9	TRBJ1-1	CASSVVSGANTEAFF
TRBV19	TRBJ1-1	CASSSADSARVAFF
TRBV7-3	TRBJ1-6	CASSLTGTGPNSPLHF
TRBV27	TRBJ1-5	CASSPSGGWASSNQPQHF
TRBV5-4	TRBJ1-3	CASSNGQGKGNTIYF
TRBV1	TRBJ1-2	CTSSPPDRNYGYTF
TRBV4-1	TRBJ2-3	CASSHPPQGTDTQYF
TRBV7-8	TRBJ1-5	CASSLRGTGGNQPQHF
TRBV19	TRBJ1-1	CASSIRAESTEAFF
TRBV11-3	TRBJ1-2	CASSKGPYGYTF
TRBV30	TRBJ2-3	CAWSTGQGIVADTQYF
TRBV5-1	TRBJ1-4	CASSGQPGPTGEKLFF
TRBV5-6	TRBJ2-7	CASSLLEQGYEQYF
TRBV5-1	TRBJ2-2	CASSFVGAKDTGELFF
TRBV4-2	TRBJ1-4	CASSQPGSNEKLFF
TRBV7-9	TRBJ2-5	CASSLSLGETQYF
TRBV6-6	TRBJ2-2	CASTRRGPNTGELFF
TRBV5-4	TRBJ2-7	CASSFPSGSYEQYF
TRBV30	TRBJ1-5	CAWSVGSNQPQHF
TRBV9	TRBJ2-3	CASSPRLAGSDTQYF
TRBV5-5	TRBJ1-5	CASSRHRGDNQPQHF
TRBV7-7	TRBJ2-1	CASSLDSGSWNEQFF
TRBV19	TRBJ2-5	CASSRRTSTGTQYF
TRBV29-1	TRBJ1-1	CSVRDRSGTEAFF
TRBV5-1	TRBJ1-1	CASSPGTGMNTEAFF
TRBV18	TRBJ2-2	CASSAMTGGNTGELFF
TRBV6-6	TRBJ2-1	CASSQLAGVNEQFF
TRBV6-5	TRBJ2-1	CASRLAGGSYNEQFF
TRBV5-1	TRBJ2-7	CASSLESYEQYF
TRBV28	TRBJ2-3	CASSSLSGADTQYF
TRBV6-6	TRBJ1-5	CASRTGTGLQPQHF
TRBV27	TRBJ2-7	CASSRRGAYEQYF
TRBV30	TRBJ2-5	CAWSLGLAGALTYF
TRBV27	TRBJ2-3	CASSLGIRGLTQYF
TRBV15	TRBJ2-7	CATSKPPAYEQYF